This TCR beta chain is from a study of cytomegalovirus exposure and HLA in healthy donors. Looking at the study overall: Caucasian-associated ancestry cluster membership applied to around 80% of about 370 genotyped donors.

This CDR3 has 17 amino acids. CDR1 MNHEY and CDR2 SMNVEV come from the germline V gene (reference sequence). With 3 bases clipped from V and 0 bases from J, the junction kept 8 bases outside the gene matches. The PCR used 60 Vbeta and 13 Jbeta primers. Clones were sequenced by immunoSEQ multiplex PCR, and TCRdb holds only the in-frame ones, with some missing. Of 150,000 to 200,000 clones listed, approximately 80% were seen once; the top ten hold under 2%. As for this clone: Antigen specificity is unknown.

Study-wide results and limits: Some TCR beta chains (more than 150 of them) were listed as cytomegalovirus-associated. Roughly uniform depth of sequencing across donors was assumed in presence/absence analyses. Associated with HLA alleles at 0.05 false discovery rate in a later analysis were over 15,000 TCR beta sequences.

V and J are TRBV27 and TRBJ1-5; 7 bases line up with TRBD1. Sequencing used PBMCs. The receptor was derived from a man younger than 35 in good health and CMV-seronegative. The CDR3 protein is CASSFLGQHYSNQPQHF. The CDR3 DNA sequence: TGTGCCAGCAGTTTCCTGGGACAGCATTATAGCAATCAGCCCCAGCATTTT.